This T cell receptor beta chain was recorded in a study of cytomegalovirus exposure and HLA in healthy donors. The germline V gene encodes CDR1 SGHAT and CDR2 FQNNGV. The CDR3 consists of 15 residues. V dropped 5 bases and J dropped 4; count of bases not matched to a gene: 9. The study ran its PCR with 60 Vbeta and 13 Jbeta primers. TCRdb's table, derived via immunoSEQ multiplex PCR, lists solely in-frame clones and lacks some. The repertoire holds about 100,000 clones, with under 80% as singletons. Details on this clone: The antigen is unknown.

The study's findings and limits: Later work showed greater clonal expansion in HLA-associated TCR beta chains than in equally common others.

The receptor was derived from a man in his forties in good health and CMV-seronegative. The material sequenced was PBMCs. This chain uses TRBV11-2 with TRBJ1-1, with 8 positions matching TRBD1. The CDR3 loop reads CASSAMTGVGTEAFF. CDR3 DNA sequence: TGTGCCAGCAGCGCAATGACAGGGGTTGGCACTGAAGCTTTCTTT.